Listed below are T cell receptor beta chains from one sample, sequenced in a study of STAT5B mutations in CD4+ large granular lymphocyte leukemia. The protocol was immunoSEQ multiplex PCR, while the TCRdb copy is restricted to in-frame clones and leaves out a portion. The table shows fewer than 35,000 clones, with 65% to 75% occurring only once. Source material: CD4+ T cells from blood buffy coats. These receptors were obtained from a human donor in good health. Both conserved end residues are trimmed from each CDR3.

TRBJ2-3 | TRBV10-3 | AHHGADTQY
TRBJ1-2 | TRBV18 | ASSPRTGGGYT
TRBJ2-1 | TRBV5-1 | ASSRDSTYNEQF
TRBJ1-1 | TRBV5-4 | ASSLEEGRPNTEAF
TRBJ2-5 | TRBV2 | ASWELAETQY
TRBJ2-2 | TRBV10-3 | AIRSGTRTGDTGELF
TRBJ2-1 | TRBV9 | ASSVVSGSSSYNEQF
TRBJ2-7 | TRBV7-3 | ASSLSGQAYEQY
TRBJ1-2 | TRBV19 | ASSAPGQGIYGYT
TRBJ2-1 | TRBV29-1 | SVDTGTGGYNEQF
TRBJ1-1 | TRBV5-8 | ASSPRRLATEAF
TRBJ1-4 | TRBV7-9 | ASSFPSTTNEKLF
TRBJ1-2 | TRBV6-1 | ASSEFYRGSYGYT
TRBJ2-6 | TRBV29-1 | SVWFAGGANVLT
TRBJ1-3 | TRBV6-1 | ASSGTGGVVSGNTIY
TRBJ2-5 | TRBV7-8 | ASSPTTSGIETQY
TRBJ1-1 | TRBV7-2 | ASSLVLGFTEAF
TRBJ1-1 | TRBV19 | ASGNLRGQILTEAF
TRBJ1-2 | TRBV28 | ASSLSWARGYGYT
TRBJ1-5 | TRBV11-2 | ASSLDASQPQH
TRBJ2-6 | TRBV19 | ASYWGRRAGHVSGANVLT
TRBJ2-2 | TRBV7-2 | ASSSPVYTGELF
TRBJ2-2 | TRBV14 | ASSRPSGTNTGELF
TRBJ2-7 | TRBV5-1 | ASSLTTSVGSYEQY
TRBJ2-5 | TRBV11-2 | ASSLQGGGETQY
TRBJ1-4 | TRBV18 | ASSPDRRNEKLF
TRBJ2-7 | TRBV4-1 | ASSQGEFRSRYEQY
TRBJ1-6 | TRBV7-6 | ASSLEGNSPLH
TRBJ1-1 | TRBV28 | ASSLRGGQGLEAF
TRBJ2-7 | TRBV27 | ASSRSGTVSYEQY
TRBJ2-1 | TRBV7-2 | ASSLGGASYNEQF
TRBJ2-5 | TRBV9 | ASSTTGMRETQY
TRBJ2-6 | TRBV19 | ASSIISGANVLT
TRBJ2-3 | TRBV5-1 | ASRRTVTDTQY
TRBJ2-1 | TRBV5-4 | ASSLLVQISGEQF
TRBJ1-4 | TRBV15 | ATSPPRGLNEKLF
NA | TRBV7-2 | ASSLDRQTLYEQY
TRBJ2-7 | TRBV5-1 | ASSLAPDYEQY
TRBJ1-2 | TRBV6-1 | ASSLTGQVYGYT
TRBJ2-2 | TRBV7-3 | ASSGNRGLGGELF
TRBJ2-7 | TRBV27 | ASSPLPGQGALSYEQY
TRBJ2-5 | TRBV5-8 | ASSLGTGGGSQETQY
TRBJ2-7 | TRBV11-2 | ASSRLFRRNSSYEQY
TRBJ2-1 | TRBV11-1 | ASSLAVGPRDEQF
TRBJ2-3 | TRBV19 | ASKAGGGDTQY
TRBJ1-6 | TRBV4-3 | ASSQDGRTANSPLH
TRBJ2-3 | TRBV4-3 | ASSQDPGYRGFSSTDTQY
TRBJ2-1 | TRBV19 | ASRVGLAGIEQF
TRBJ2-2 | TRBV7-2 | ASSLIPDTYTGELF
TRBJ1-4 | TRBV11-1 | ASSPTATNEKLF
TRBJ2-5 | TRBV7-2 | ASSPWVAGQETQY
TRBJ1-5 | TRBV5-8 | ASSPGGREGQPQH
TRBJ1-2 | TRBV7-7 | ASSLDPDRPSNYGYT
TRBJ1-1 | TRBV5-1 | ASRRLVNTEAF